Here is one T cell receptor beta chain with its context. Isolated RNA was reverse transcribed into cDNA used as the sequencing template. Some clones are missing from TCRdb's copy, which holds only in-frame ones; the method was immunoSEQ multiplex PCR. Of approximately 210,000 clones listed, approximately 67% were seen once; the top ten hold around 1.3%. Treatment noted: oral pan-JAK inhibitor, 5-10 mg twice daily. The CDR3 spans 16 residues. CDR1 and CDR2 from the germline V gene are GTSNPN and SVGIG (reference sequence). Trimming took 0 bases from V and 4 from J, leaving 18 bases between them. This entry belongs to a study of CD8+ T cells in alopecia areata.

The chain uses TRBV30 and TRBJ1-2; D not certain. This TCR derives from a human donor with alopecia areata. This sample comprised CD4+ T cells sorted from blood, obtained at week 44, from a patient treated with tofacitinib. CDR3 DNA: TGTGCCTGGAGTGTATGGAGAGAAACAAATGTCTATGGCTACACCTTC. Protein: CAWSVWRETNVYGYTF.